The 19 T cell receptor beta chains below were found in one sample sequenced in a study of blood T cell repertoires in COVID-19. Clones were sequenced by immunoSEQ multiplex PCR, and TCRdb holds only the in-frame ones, with some missing. The sample has approximately 250,000 clones; 88% are singletons. The sequenced sample was PBMCs or T cells enriched from blood (not recorded which). All receptors derive from a woman between 40 and 50 years old with acute COVID-19.

This clone was recorded only once. The V call is TRBV4-3, the J call TRBJ1-6; 10 bases align to TRBD1. Germline CDR1 LGHNA, CDR2 YSLEER. The J segment lost 7 bases and the V segment lost 1 base, leaving 10 bases of the junction unmatched. CDR3 size: 18 residues. CDR3 DNA sequence: TGCGCCAGCAGCCAAGTTCTGGGACAGGGGATTCGGAATTCACCCCTCCACTTT. Translation gives CASSQVLGQGIRNSPLHF.

The chain joins TRBV5-1 to TRBJ1-6; 9 positions match TRBD1. J gave up 6 bases and V 0 bases, and 1 base lay outside the gene matches. Germline V lookup: CDR1 SGHRS, CDR2 YFSETQ. There are 15 residues in the CDR3. CDR3 DNA: TGCGCCAGCAGCTTGGAGGGACAGGGTAATTCACCCCTCCACTTT. Its translation is CASSLEGQGNSPLHF. Full variable domain (rest looked up from reference TRBV5-1 and TRBJ1-6): KAGVTQTPRYLIKTRGQQVTLSCSPISGHRSVSWYQQTPGQGLQFLFEYFSETQRNKGNFPGRFSGRQFSNSRSEMNVSTLELGDSALYLCASSLEGQGNSPLHFGNGTRLTVT.

The chain has TRBV3-1 (or the pseudogene TRBV3-2) and TRBJ1-2; TRBD1 matches at 8 bases. With 2 bases clipped from V and 10 bases from J, the junction kept 9 bases outside the gene matches. The CDR3 contains 14 residues. Germline assignment: CDR1 LGHDT and CDR2 YNNKEL (reference sequence). The CDR3 nucleotides are TGTGCCAGCAGCCAACAGGGGGCGATAGGGGACTACACCTTC. Its protein is CASSQQGAIGDYTF.

The genes are TRBV11-2 and TRBJ2-7, with 10 bases matching TRBD2. This CDR3 has 15 amino acids. The germline CDR1 and CDR2 sequences are SGHAT and FQNNGV. Trimming cost V 4 bases and J 4 bases; bases outside gene matches: 7. CDR3 in DNA: TGTGCCAGCAGCTCTCTAGCGGGAGAGGGATACGAGCAGTACTTC. As protein: CASSSLAGEGYEQYF.

The chain has TRBV5-6 and TRBJ1-1; no clear D. Trimming removed 1 base from V and 7 bases from J, with 8 bases in between. The CDR3 loop spans 12 amino acids. Germline CDR1 SGHDT, CDR2 YYEEEE. The CDR3 spells CASSLTALEAFF. In nucleotides, the CDR3 is TGTGCCAGCAGCTTGACTGCACTTGAAGCTTTCTTT.

This CDR3 reads CASSYIAGLNTEAFF. The CDR3 DNA sequence: TGTGCCAGCAGTTACATCGCAGGGTTGAACACTGAAGCTTTCTTT. The chain combines TRBV6-2 or TRBV6-3 with TRBJ1-1, with D tentatively TRBD1 (5 bases). Germline CDR1 is MNHEY and CDR2 is SVGEGT. CDR3 length: 15 residues. Trimming took 2 bases from V and 0 from J, leaving 10 bases between them.

The chain links TRBV25-1 to TRBJ1-6; TRBD1 might be the D (5 bases). Between the trimmed V and J ends, which lost 6 bases and 7 bases, there was a span of 7 bases. CDR1 is MGHDK, CDR2 SYGVNS, per germline. The CDR3 sequence is 12 residues long. CDR3 amino acids: CASRQANSPLHF. The CDR3 region has the DNA TGTGCCAGCAGACAGGCAAATTCACCCCTCCACTTT.

This clone has more than one count but fewer than ten. The chain has TRBV15 and TRBJ1-4; 7 nucleotides agree with TRBD1. Trimming removed 8 bases from V and 5 bases from J; junction bases left unmatched: 5. Per the germline V gene, CDR1 is LNHNV and CDR2 is YYDKDF (reference sequence). CDR3 length equals 13 residues. The CDR3 DNA reads TGTGCCACCCGACAGGGCTTGAATGAAAAACTGTTTTTT. Its protein product is CATRQGLNEKLFF.

CDR3 amino acids: CASSLFNSGGYTF. CDR3 DNA: TGTGCCAGCAGTTTGTTTAACTCCGGGGGCTACACCTTC. V and J are TRBV28 and TRBJ1-2, with D unclear. Germline loops: CDR1 MDHEN, CDR2 SYDVKM. The ends were cut back, 3 bases at V and 8 bases at J, with 13 bases in the middle. The length of the CDR3 is 13 residues.

The rearrangement links TRBV6-2 or TRBV6-3 to TRBJ1-1, with D tentatively TRBD1 (5 bases). V dropped 5 bases and J dropped 7 bases, with 17 bases sitting between them. The length of the CDR3 is 14 residues. Germline CDR1 and CDR2: MNHEY and SVGEGT. The CDR3 DNA sequence: TGTGCCAGCAGTGCTACTGGGGCCCCCCTTGAAGCTTTCTTT. Residues: CASSATGAPLEAFF.

The chain uses TRBV4-3 and TRBJ1-5; D remains unclear. The length of the CDR3 is 13 residues. V was trimmed by 0 bases and J by 7 bases, leaving 7 bases between them. Germline CDR1 LGHNA, CDR2 YSLEER. CDR3 protein: CASSQDIGQPQHF. The CDR3 DNA follows: TGCGCCAGCAGCCAAGATATTGGCCAGCCCCAGCATTTT.

The chain has TRBV6-5 and TRBJ1-5; D ambiguous. The CDR3 is 14 amino acids. Germline V CDR1 and CDR2: MNHEY, SVGAGI. The V end was cut by 5 bases, the J end by 12 bases, with 20 bases between. The chain's CDR3 is CASSPPGAPVNQHF. CDR3 bases: TGTGCCAGCAGTCCACCAGGTGCCCCAGTGAACCAGCATTTT.

This chain joins TRBV7-9 and TRBJ1-2, with a weak D call TRBD1 (5 bases). This CDR3 spans 15 amino acids. The V end lost 1 base, the J end lost 4 bases, and 13 bases lay between the germline ends. Germline CDR1 and CDR2: SEHNR and FQNEAQ (reference sequence). The CDR3 nucleotides read TGTGCCAGCAGCTTAGTCAGGGCGGCGATCTATGGCTACACCTTC. It translates to CASSLVRAAIYGYTF. The full variable domain, rest sourced from reference TRBV7-9 and TRBJ1-2, is DTGVSQNPRHKITKRGQNVTFRCDPISEHNRLYWYRQTLGQGPEFLTYFQNEAQLEKSRLLSDRFSAERPKGSFSTLEIQRTEQGDSAMYLCASSLVRAAIYGYTFGSGTRLTVV.

The table lists this clone with a count of one. This sequence joins TRBV20-1 and TRBJ2-7; TRBD2 might be the D (6 bases). V lost 6 bases and J 6 bases, leaving 12 bases between the germline ends. The CDR3 length is 11 residues. The germline CDR1 and CDR2 sequences are DFQATT and SNEGSKA (reference sequence). CDR3 bases: TGCAGTGCGGGAGGCAGCGGCGAGCAGTACTTC. Translated, it gives CSAGGSGEQYF.

The J gene is TRBJ1-5, the V gene TRBV28; unclear D gene. The CDR3 is made up of 13 amino acids. Trimming removed 7 bases at V and 6 bases at J, with 13 bases between. Looked up from germline, CDR1 is MDHEN and CDR2 is SYDVKM. CDR3 bases: TGTGCCAGCACCGTTAGCTTGGGTCAGCCCCAGCATTTT. As protein: CASTVSLGQPQHF.

V is TRBV12-3 or TRBV12-4 and J is TRBJ2-5; no clear D gene. The CDR3 extends over 13 amino acids. Deletions cut 5 bases from V and 5 bases from J, with 12 bases between. The CDR3 bases are TGTGCCAGCAGTGGGCCGGATTGGGAGACCCAGTACTTC. It is translated as CASSGPDWETQYF.

This clone was observed a single time. V gene TRBV6-5 combines with J gene TRBJ1-1, with 7 bases fitting TRBD1. The CDR3 is 15 amino acids. The germline V gene encodes CDR1 MNHEY and CDR2 SVGAGI. J gave up 0 bases and V 4 bases, and 5 bases lay outside the gene matches. The CDR3 nucleotides read TGTGCCAGCAGTTTGGGACAGCCTATGAACACTGAAGCTTTCTTT. It encodes CASSLGQPMNTEAFF.

V usage is TRBV19 and J usage is TRBJ1-1; possible D gene TRBD1, 5 bases. The CDR3 covers 14 residues. The germline V and J ends were trimmed by 6 bases and 0 bases, with 11 bases remaining between them. The V gene's germline CDR1 is LNHDA and CDR2 SQIVND (reference sequence). CDR3 in DNA: TGTGCCAGTAGCCCACAGGTCTTGAACACTGAAGCTTTCTTT. As protein: CASSPQVLNTEAFF.

The CDR3 protein is CASSQEVGRGSYEQYF. The CDR3 DNA is TGTGCCAGCAGCCAAGAAGTGGGCAGGGGATCCTACGAGCAGTACTTC. The chain links TRBV3-1 (or the pseudogene TRBV3-2) to TRBJ2-7, with D perhaps TRBD1 (6 bases). V gave up 0 bases and J gave up 1 base, with 13 bases separating them. Germline lookup yields CDR1 LGHDT and CDR2 YNNKEL (reference sequence). This CDR3 spans 16 amino acids.